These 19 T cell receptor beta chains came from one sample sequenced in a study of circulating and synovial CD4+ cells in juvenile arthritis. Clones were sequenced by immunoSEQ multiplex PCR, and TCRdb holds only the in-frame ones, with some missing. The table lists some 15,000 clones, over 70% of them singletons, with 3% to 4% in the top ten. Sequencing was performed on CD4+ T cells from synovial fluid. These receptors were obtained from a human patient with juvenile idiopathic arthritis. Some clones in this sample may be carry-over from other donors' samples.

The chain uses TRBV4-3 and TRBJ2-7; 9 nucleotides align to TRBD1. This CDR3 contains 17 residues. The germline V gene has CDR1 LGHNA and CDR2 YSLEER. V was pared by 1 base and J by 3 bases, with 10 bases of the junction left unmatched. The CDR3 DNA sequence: TGCGCCAGCAGCCAAGGTTCTGCGGACAGGGGACTCTACGAGCAGTACTTC. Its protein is CASSQGSADRGLYEQYF.

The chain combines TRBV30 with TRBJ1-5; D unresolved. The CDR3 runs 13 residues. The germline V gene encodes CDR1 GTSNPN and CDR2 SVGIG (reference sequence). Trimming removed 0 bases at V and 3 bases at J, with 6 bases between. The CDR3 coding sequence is TGTGCCTGGAGTGTGAGGGACAATCAGCCCCAGCATTTT. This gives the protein CAWSVRDNQPQHF.

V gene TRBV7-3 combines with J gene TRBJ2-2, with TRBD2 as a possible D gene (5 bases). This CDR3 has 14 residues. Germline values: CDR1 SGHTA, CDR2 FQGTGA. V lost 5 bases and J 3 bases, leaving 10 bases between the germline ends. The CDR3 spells CASSPSGYTGELFF. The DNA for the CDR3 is TGTGCCAGCAGCCCCAGCGGTTACACCGGGGAGCTGTTTTTT.

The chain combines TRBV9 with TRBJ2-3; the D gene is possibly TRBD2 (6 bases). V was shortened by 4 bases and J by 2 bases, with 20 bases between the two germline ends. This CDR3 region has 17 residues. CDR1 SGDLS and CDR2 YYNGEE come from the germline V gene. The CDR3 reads CASSPRGSGLNTDTQYF. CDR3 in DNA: TGTGCCAGCAGCCCTCGAGGGAGCGGGCTAAACACAGATACGCAGTATTTT.

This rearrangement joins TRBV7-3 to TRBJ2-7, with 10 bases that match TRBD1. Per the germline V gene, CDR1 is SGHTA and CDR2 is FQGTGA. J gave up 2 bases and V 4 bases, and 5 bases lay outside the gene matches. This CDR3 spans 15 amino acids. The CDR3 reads CASSSGGTGAYEQYF. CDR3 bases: TGTGCCAGCAGCTCGGGGGGGACAGGGGCCTACGAGCAGTACTTC.

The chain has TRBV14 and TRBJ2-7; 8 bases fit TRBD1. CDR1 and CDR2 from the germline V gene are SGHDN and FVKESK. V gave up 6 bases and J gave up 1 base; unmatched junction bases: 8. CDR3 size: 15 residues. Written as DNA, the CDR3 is TGTGCCAGCAGGTCCGGGACAGGCAATTCCTACGAGCAGTACTTC. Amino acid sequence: CASRSGTGNSYEQYF.

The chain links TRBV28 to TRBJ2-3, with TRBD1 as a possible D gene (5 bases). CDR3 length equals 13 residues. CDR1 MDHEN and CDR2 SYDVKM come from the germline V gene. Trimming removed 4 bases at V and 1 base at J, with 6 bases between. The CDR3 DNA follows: TGTGCCAGCAGTTCCAGGGGCACAGATACGCAGTATTTT. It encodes CASSSRGTDTQYF. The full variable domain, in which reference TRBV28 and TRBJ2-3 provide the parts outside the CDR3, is DVKVTQSSRYLVKRTGEKVFLECVQDMDHENMFWYRQDPGLGLRLIYFSYDVKMKEKGDIPEGYSVSREKKERFSLILESASTNQTSMYLCASSSRGTDTQYFGPGTRLTVL.

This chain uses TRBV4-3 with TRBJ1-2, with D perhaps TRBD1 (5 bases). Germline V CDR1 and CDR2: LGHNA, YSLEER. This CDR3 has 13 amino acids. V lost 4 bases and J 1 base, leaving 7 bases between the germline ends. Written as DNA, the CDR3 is TGCGCCAGCAGCCGCCAGGGTAACTATGGCTACACCTTC. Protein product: CASSRQGNYGYTF.

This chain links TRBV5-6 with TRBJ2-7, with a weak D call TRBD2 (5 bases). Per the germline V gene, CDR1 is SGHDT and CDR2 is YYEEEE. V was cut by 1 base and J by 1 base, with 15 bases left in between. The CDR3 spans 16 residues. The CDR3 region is CASSLFAASKSYEQYF. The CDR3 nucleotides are TGTGCCAGCAGCTTGTTCGCCGCTAGCAAGTCCTACGAGCAGTACTTC.

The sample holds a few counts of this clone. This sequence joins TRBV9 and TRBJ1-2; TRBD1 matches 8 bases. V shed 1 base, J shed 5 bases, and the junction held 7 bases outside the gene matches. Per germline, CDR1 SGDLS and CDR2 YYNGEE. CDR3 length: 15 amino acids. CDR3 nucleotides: TGTGCCAGCAGCGTAACCTACAGGGGGGGGTATGGCTACACCTTC. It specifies CASSVTYRGGYGYTF.

CDR3 protein: CASSGGAENQPQHF. In DNA, the CDR3 is TGTGCCAGCAGTGGGGGGGCGGAGAATCAGCCCCAGCATTTT. This chain connects TRBV28 to TRBJ1-5; tentatively, D is TRBD1 (6 bases). Looked up from germline, CDR1 is MDHEN and CDR2 is SYDVKM. The ends were cut back, 5 bases at V and 4 bases at J, with 12 bases in the middle. The CDR3 is 14 residues long.

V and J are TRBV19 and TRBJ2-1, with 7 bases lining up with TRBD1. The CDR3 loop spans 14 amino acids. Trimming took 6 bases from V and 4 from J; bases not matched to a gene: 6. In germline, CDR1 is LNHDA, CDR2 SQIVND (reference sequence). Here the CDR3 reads CASSRTGQYNEQFF. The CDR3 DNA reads TGTGCCAGTAGCAGGACAGGCCAGTACAATGAGCAGTTCTTC.

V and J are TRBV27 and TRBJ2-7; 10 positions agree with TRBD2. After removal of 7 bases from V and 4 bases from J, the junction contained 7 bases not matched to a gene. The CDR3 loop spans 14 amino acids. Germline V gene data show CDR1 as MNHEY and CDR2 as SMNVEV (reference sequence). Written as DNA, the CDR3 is TGTGCCAGCATTTCTAGCGGGGGTGGTTACGAGCAGTACTTC. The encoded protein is CASISSGGGYEQYF.

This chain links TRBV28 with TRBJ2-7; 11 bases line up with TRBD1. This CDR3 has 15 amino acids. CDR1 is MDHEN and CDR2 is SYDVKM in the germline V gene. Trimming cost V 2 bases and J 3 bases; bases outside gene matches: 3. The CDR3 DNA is TGTGCCAGCAGTTTAAGTGGGACAGGGGGCTACGAGCAGTACTTC. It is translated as CASSLSGTGGYEQYF.

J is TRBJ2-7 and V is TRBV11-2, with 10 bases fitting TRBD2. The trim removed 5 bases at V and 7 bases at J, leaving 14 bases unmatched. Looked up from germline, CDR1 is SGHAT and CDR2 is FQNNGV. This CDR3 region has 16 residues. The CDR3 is CASSPGASGGFLEQYF. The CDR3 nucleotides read TGTGCCAGCAGCCCTGGGGCTAGCGGGGGCTTCTTGGAGCAGTACTTC.

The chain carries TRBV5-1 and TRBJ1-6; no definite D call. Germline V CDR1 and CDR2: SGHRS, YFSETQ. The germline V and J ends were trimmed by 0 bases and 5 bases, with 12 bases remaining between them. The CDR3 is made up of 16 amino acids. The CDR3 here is CASSLATTWDNSPLHF. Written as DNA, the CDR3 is TGCGCCAGCAGCTTGGCCACGACATGGGATAATTCACCCCTCCACTTT.

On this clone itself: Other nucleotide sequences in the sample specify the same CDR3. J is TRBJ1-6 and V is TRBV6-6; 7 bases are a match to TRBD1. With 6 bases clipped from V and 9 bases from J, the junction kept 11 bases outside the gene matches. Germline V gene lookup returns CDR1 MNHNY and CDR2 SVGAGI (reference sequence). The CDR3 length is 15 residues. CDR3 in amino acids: CASSPRTGQTSPLHF. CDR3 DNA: TGTGCCAGCAGCCCACGAACGGGACAGACTTCACCCCTCCACTTT.

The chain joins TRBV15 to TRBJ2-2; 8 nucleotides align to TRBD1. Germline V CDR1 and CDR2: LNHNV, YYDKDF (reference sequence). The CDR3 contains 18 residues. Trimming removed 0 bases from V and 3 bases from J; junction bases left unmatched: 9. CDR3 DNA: TGTGCCACCAGCAGAGATTTTCCAGGACAGGGCGACACCGGGGAGCTGTTTTTT. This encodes CATSRDFPGQGDTGELFF.

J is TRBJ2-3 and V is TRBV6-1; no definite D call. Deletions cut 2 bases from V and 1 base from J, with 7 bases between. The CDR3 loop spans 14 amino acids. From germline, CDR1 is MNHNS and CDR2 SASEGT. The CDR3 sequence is CASSEYPGTDTQYF. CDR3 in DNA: TGTGCCAGCAGTGAATACCCAGGCACAGATACGCAGTATTTT.